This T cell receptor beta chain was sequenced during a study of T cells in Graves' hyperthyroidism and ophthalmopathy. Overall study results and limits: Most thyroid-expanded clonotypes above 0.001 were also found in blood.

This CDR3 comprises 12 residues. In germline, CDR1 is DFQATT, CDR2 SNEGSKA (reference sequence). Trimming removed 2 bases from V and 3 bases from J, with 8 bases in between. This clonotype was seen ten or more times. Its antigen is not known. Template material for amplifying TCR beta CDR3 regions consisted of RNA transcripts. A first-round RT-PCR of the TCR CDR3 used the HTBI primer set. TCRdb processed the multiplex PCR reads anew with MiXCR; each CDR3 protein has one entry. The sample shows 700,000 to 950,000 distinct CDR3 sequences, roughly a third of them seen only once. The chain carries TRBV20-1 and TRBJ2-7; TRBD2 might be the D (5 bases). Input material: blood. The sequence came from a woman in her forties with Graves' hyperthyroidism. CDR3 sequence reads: CSARRGVYEQYF. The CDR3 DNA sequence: TGCAGTGCTAGACGGGGTGTCTACGAGCAGTACTTC.